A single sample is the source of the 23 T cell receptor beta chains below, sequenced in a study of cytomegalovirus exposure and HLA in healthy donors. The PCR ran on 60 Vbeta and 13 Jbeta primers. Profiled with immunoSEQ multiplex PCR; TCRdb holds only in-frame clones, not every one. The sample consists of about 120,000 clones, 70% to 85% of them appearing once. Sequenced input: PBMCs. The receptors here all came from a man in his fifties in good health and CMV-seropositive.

As DNA, the CDR3 is TGTGCCAGCAGTTTTGGGGGAGGACGTGGAAACACCATATATTTT. Its protein product is CASSFGGGRGNTIYF. The chain couples TRBV6-1 to TRBJ1-3; TRBD1 is a possible D gene (5 bases). CDR3 length equals 15 residues. Deletions cut 5 bases from V and 3 bases from J, with 14 bases between. Germline loops: CDR1 MNHNS, CDR2 SASEGT.

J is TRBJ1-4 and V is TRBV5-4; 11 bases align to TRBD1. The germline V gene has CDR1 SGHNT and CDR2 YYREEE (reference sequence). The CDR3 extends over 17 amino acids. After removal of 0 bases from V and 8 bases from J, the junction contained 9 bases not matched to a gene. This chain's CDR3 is CASSLGTGGRRGEKLFF. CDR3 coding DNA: TGTGCCAGCAGCTTGGGGACAGGGGGCCGAAGGGGGGAAAAACTGTTTTTT.

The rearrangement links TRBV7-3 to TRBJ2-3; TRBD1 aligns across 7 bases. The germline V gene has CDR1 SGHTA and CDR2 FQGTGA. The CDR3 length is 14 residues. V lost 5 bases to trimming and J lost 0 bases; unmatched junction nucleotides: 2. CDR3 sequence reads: CASSRGQSTDTQYF. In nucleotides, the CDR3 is TGTGCCAGCAGCCGGGGACAGAGCACAGATACGCAGTATTTT. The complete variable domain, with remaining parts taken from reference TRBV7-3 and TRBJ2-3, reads GAGVSQTPSNKVTEKGKYVELRCDPISGHTALYWYRQSLGQGPEFLIYFQGTGAADDSGLPNDRFFAVRPEGSVSTLKIQRTERGDSAVYLCASSRGQSTDTQYFGPGTRLTVL.

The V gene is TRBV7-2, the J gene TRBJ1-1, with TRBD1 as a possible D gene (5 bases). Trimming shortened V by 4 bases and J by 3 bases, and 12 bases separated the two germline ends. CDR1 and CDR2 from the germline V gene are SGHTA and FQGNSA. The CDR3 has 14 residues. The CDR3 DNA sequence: TGTGCCAGCAGCTCCCAGGGTGGAGACACTGAAGCTTTCTTT. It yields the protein CASSSQGGDTEAFF. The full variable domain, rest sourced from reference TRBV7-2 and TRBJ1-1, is GAGVSQSPSNKVTEKGKDVELRCDPISGHTALYWYRQSLGQGLEFLIYFQGNSAPDKSGLPSDRFSAERTGGSVSTLTIQRTQQEDSAVYLCASSSQGGDTEAFFGQGTRLTVV.

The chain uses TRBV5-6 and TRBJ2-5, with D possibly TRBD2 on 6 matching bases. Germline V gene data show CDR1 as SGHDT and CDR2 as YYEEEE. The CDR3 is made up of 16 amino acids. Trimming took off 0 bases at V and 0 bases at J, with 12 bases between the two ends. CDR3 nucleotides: TGTGCCAGCAGCTTGGAGGCCGGGGGATACCAAGAGACCCAGTACTTC. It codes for CASSLEAGGYQETQYF.

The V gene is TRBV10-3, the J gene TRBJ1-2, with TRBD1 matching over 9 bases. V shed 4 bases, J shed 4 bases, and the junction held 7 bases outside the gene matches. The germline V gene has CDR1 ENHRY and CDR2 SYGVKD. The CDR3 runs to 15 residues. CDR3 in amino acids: CAISANRGRGYGYTF. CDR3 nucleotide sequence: TGTGCCATCAGTGCGAACAGGGGGCGCGGCTATGGCTACACCTTC.

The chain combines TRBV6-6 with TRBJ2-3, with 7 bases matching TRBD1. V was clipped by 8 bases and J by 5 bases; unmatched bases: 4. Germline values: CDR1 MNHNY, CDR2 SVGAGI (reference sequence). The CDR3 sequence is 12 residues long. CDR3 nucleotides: TGTGCCAGCGCCCCAGGGGGAGATACGCAGTATTTT. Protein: CASAPGGDTQYF.

The CDR3 DNA reads as TGTGCCAACCGGGACAGAGACCTCACTGAAGCTTTCTTT. Its translation is CANRDRDLTEAFF. The chain joins TRBV30 to TRBJ1-1; 7 bases map to TRBD1. Germline V lookup: CDR1 GTSNPN, CDR2 SVGIG (reference sequence). CDR3 length equals 13 residues. The trim removed 8 bases at V and 4 bases at J, leaving 10 bases unmatched.

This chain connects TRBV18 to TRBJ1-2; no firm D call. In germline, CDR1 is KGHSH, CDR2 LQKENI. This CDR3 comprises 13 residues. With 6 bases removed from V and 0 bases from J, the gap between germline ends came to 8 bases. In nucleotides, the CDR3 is TGTGCCAGCTCCGCCGGAGCTAACTATGGCTACACCTTC. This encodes CASSAGANYGYTF.

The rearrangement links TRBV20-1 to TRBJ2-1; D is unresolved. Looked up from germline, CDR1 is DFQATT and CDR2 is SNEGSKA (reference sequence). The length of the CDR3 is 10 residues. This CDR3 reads CGSRINEQFF. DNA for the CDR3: TGCGGCAGCAGGATCAATGAGCAGTTCTTC.

CDR3 amino acids: CASSRSGGGNTEAFF. CDR3 DNA sequence: TGTGCCAGCAGCCGATCCGGGGGTGGAAACACTGAAGCTTTCTTT. The chain is built from TRBV7-9 and TRBJ1-1, with D maybe TRBD1 (5 bases). This CDR3 contains 15 residues. Germline V CDR1 and CDR2: SEHNR, FQNEAQ (reference sequence). Trimming pared 5 bases from V and 2 bases from J, leaving 15 bases between. Complete variable domain (other parts from reference TRBV7-9 and TRBJ1-1): DTGVSQNPRHKITKRGQNVTFRCDPISEHNRLYWYRQTLGQGPEFLTYFQNEAQLEKSRLLSDRFSAERPKGSFSTLEIQRTEQGDSAMYLCASSRSGGGNTEAFFGQGTRLTVV.

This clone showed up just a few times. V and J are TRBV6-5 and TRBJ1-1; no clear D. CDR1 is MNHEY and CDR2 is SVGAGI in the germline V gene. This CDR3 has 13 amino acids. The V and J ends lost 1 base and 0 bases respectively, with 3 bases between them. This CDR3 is CASSYLVNTEAFF. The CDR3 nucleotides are TGTGCCAGCAGTTACTTAGTGAACACTGAAGCTTTCTTT.

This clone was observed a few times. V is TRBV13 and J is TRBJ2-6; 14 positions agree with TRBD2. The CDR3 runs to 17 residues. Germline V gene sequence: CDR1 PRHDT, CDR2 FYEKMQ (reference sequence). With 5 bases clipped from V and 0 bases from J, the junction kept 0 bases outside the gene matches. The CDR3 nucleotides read TGTGCCAGCAGCGGACTAGCGGGGGGCTCTGGGGCCAACGTCCTGACTTTC. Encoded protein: CASSGLAGGSGANVLTF.

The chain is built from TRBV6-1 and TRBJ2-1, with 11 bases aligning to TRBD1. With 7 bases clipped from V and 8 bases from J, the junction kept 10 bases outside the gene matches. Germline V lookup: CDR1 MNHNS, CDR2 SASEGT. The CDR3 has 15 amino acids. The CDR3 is CASNQDRGREDEQFF. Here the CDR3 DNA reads TGTGCCAGCAATCAGGACAGGGGGCGCGAAGATGAGCAGTTCTTC.

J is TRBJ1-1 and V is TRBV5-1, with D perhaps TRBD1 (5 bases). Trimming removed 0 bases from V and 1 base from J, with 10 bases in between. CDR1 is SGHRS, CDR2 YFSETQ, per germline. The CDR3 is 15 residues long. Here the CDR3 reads CASSLELGGNTEAFF. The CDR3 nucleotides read TGCGCCAGCAGCTTGGAACTGGGGGGGAACACTGAAGCTTTCTTT. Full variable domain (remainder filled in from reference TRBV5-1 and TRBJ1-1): KAGVTQTPRYLIKTRGQQVTLSCSPISGHRSVSWYQQTPGQGLQFLFEYFSETQRNKGNFPGRFSGRQFSNSRSEMNVSTLELGDSALYLCASSLELGGNTEAFFGQGTRLTVV.

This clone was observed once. In DNA form, the CDR3 reads TGTGCCAGTAAGAAGGGGCTAGCGGATAACAATGAGCAGTTCTTC. This encodes CASKKGLADNNEQFF. The chain recombines TRBV19 with TRBJ2-1, with TRBD2 matching 7 bases. The length of the CDR3 is 15 residues. The germline V gene encodes CDR1 LNHDA and CDR2 SQIVND (reference sequence). The V gene end was trimmed by 7 bases and the J gene end by 5 bases; junction bases not matched to a gene: 11.

Here the CDR3 DNA reads TGTGCCAGCAGTTTTGAGGGTATAGGCAATCAGCCCCAGCATTTT. Encoded protein: CASSFEGIGNQPQHF. The rearrangement uses TRBV27 and TRBJ1-5, with unresolved D. The length of the CDR3 is 15 residues. Germline V CDR1 and CDR2: MNHEY, SMNVEV (reference sequence). V lost 3 bases to trimming and J lost 2 bases, with 11 bases between them.

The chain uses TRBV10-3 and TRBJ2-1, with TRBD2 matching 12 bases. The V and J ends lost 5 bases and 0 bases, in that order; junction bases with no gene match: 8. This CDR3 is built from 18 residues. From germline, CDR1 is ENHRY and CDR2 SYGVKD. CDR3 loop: CAISPGLAGSSSYNEQFF. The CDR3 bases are TGTGCCATCAGTCCGGGACTAGCGGGCTCAAGCTCCTACAATGAGCAGTTCTTC.

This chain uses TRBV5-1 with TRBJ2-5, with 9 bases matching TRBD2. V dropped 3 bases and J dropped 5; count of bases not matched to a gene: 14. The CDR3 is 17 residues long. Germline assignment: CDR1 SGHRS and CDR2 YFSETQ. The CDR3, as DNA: TGCGCCAGCAGCTCTGGAGGGCGCGGGGGGGCTTTGGAGACCCAGTACTTC. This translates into CASSSGGRGGALETQYF.

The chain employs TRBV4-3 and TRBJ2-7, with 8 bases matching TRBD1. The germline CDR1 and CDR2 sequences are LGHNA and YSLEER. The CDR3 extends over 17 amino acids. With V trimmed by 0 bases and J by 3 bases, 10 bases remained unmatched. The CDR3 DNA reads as TGCGCCAGCAGCCAAGACAGGGGGCTCGTTGGGGGCTACGAGCAGTACTTC. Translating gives CASSQDRGLVGGYEQYF.

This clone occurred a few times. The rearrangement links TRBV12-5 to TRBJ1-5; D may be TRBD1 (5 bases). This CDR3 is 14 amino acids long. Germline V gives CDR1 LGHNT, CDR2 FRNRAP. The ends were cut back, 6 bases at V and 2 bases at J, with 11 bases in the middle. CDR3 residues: CASGHDSRNQPQHF. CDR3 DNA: TGTGCTAGTGGCCATGACAGCCGCAATCAGCCCCAGCATTTT.

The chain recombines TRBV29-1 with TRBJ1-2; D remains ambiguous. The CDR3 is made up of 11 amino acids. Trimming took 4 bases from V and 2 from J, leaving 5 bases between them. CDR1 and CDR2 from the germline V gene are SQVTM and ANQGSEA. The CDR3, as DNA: TGCAGCGTTGGCGAGAACTATGGCTACACCTTC. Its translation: CSVGENYGYTF.

CDR3 sequence: CASSSPGSNIQYF. CDR3 DNA: TGTGCCAGCAGTTCTCCGGGGTCCAACATTCAGTACTTC. The rearrangement uses TRBV28 and TRBJ2-4; D is possibly TRBD2 (5 bases). CDR3 size: 13 residues. Germline CDR1 MDHEN, CDR2 SYDVKM. V was trimmed by 4 bases and J by 7 bases, leaving 11 bases between them.